These 2 T cell receptor beta chains were sequenced from one sample in a study of blood T cells in healthy people across ages. For the second PCR, which ran for roughly 7 to 11 cycles, a sample-barcoded 5' primer and a J-beta primer mix were used. MiXCR, run by TCRdb on the 5' RACE reads, gives a single entry per CDR3 protein. Of fewer than 950,000 distinct CDR3 sequences in the sample, 36% were seen once. The sequencing input was blood. The origin of the receptors is a young man in good health.

The rearrangement uses TRBV3-1 and TRBJ2-3; D gene uncertain. The V and J ends lost 0 bases and 2 bases respectively, with 9 bases between them. Germline V CDR1 and CDR2: LGHDT, YNNKEL (reference sequence). The CDR3 covers 15 residues. The CDR3 spells CASSQDRPYTDTQYF. The DNA for the CDR3 is TGTGCCAGCAGCCAAGATCGACCGTACACAGATACGCAGTATTTT.

This clonotype was counted ten times or more. The V call is TRBV10-3, the J call TRBJ2-1; D is unclear. The germline V gene has CDR1 ENHRY and CDR2 SYGVKD. With 0 bases removed from V and 5 bases from J, the gap between germline ends came to 14 bases. The CDR3 is 16 residues long. CDR3 in amino acids: CAISESGRAAHNEQFF. Here the CDR3 DNA reads TGTGCCATCAGTGAGTCCGGCCGGGCCGCGCACAATGAGCAGTTCTTC.